Listed below are T cell receptor beta chains from one sample, sequenced in a study of blood T cell repertoires in COVID-19. TCRdb keeps only in-frame clones here, not all; method: immunoSEQ multiplex PCR. The sample records 100,000 to 150,000 clones, around 82% being singletons. Sequencing used peripheral blood. All receptors derive from a man at least 80 years old with active or convalescent COVID-19. Each CDR3 is given with its conserved first and last residue. Each record gives: CDR3 DNA, CDR3 protein, V gene, clone size, D gene, J gene. The D gene is left open where the match is weak. The listing skips clone size in some rows; elsewhere it reads once, few, many or a size class.

DNA: TGCAGTGCGGCCACAGATACGCAGTATTTT
CDR3: CSAATDTQYF
V: TRBV20-1
size: -
D: -
J: TRBJ2-3

DNA: TGTGCCAGCAGTTTAGTCCAGGGTACCTATGGCTACACCTTC
CDR3: CASSLVQGTYGYTF
V: TRBV27
size: -
D: -
J: TRBJ1-2

DNA: TGTGCCAGCAGCTTAGATTTCAGGGGAGGGACAGATACGCAGTATTTT
CDR3: CASSLDFRGGTDTQYF
V: TRBV11-3
size: -
D: -
J: TRBJ2-3

DNA: TGCGCCAGCAGCTGGACTAGCTCCTACGAGCAGTACTTC
CDR3: CASSWTSSYEQYF
V: TRBV5-1
size: once
D: TRBD2
J: TRBJ2-7

DNA: TGCGCCAGCAGCCCCGGGACAAGCGCAACTAATGAAAAACTGTTTTTT
CDR3: CASSPGTSATNEKLFF
V: TRBV5-1
size: -
D: -
J: TRBJ1-4

DNA: TGTGCCACCAGTGCCCTAGACAGGGGGAACACTGAAGCTTTCTTT
CDR3: CATSALDRGNTEAFF
V: TRBV24-1
size: -
D: TRBD1
J: TRBJ1-1

DNA: TGTGCCAGCAGCCTTGGACAGTCTGAGACCCAGTACTTC
CDR3: CASSLGQSETQYF
V: TRBV9
size: -
D: -
J: TRBJ2-5

DNA: TGTGCCACCAGCAGGACCGGGACAGGGATACCAGATACGCAGTATTTT
CDR3: CATSRTGTGIPDTQYF
V: TRBV15
size: -
D: TRBD1
J: TRBJ2-3

DNA: TGTGCCAGCAGCTTTGACAGGGGCAGTGGCGGCTACACCTTC
CDR3: CASSFDRGSGGYTF
V: TRBV5-6
size: few
D: TRBD1
J: TRBJ1-2

DNA: TGTGCCAGCAACCCCGGTATACGGGTCGGAATTAGCAATCAGCCCCAGCATTTT
CDR3: CASNPGIRVGISNQPQHF
V: TRBV27
size: -
D: -
J: TRBJ1-5

DNA: TGTGCCAGCAGCGCTCACAGTGAAGGCACTGAAGCTTTCTTT
CDR3: CASSAHSEGTEAFF
V: TRBV9
size: -
D: -
J: TRBJ1-1

DNA: TGTGCTAGTGGTTTTGACCAGGGGGCTATGGAGACCCAGTACTTC
CDR3: CASGFDQGAMETQYF
V: TRBV12-5
size: -
D: TRBD1
J: TRBJ2-5

DNA: TGTGCCACCAGCAGTATAAGCCCGGGACAGGGAAGCACAGATACGCAGTATTTT
CDR3: CATSSISPGQGSTDTQYF
V: TRBV15
size: -
D: TRBD1
J: TRBJ2-3

DNA: TGTGCCACCACTTGGGGTAGGGGGAATTCACCCCTCCACTTT
CDR3: CATTWGRGNSPLHF
V: TRBV6-5
size: -
D: -
J: TRBJ1-6

DNA: TGTGCCACCAGCAGAGATAGGGAGAGGCAGTATTTT
CDR3: CATSRDRERQYF
V: TRBV15
size: -
D: -
J: TRBJ2-3

DNA: TGTGCCAGCAGTCAAGGGGTACGGATCTATGGCTACACCTTC
CDR3: CASSQGVRIYGYTF
V: TRBV27
size: few
D: -
J: TRBJ1-2

DNA: TGTGCCAGCAGTTACTCACATGGGGCAGAGGGCTACACCTTC
CDR3: CASSYSHGAEGYTF
V: TRBV6-2/TRBV6-3
size: few
D: -
J: TRBJ1-2

DNA: TGTGCCAGCAGCTTAGCACCGACAGGGGTCCAAGAGACCCAGTACTTC
CDR3: CASSLAPTGVQETQYF
V: TRBV7-6
size: -
D: TRBD1
J: TRBJ2-5

DNA: TGTGCCAGCAGCTTGGGATGGGGGGGGACTGAAGCTTTCTTT
CDR3: CASSLGWGGTEAFF
V: TRBV5-8
size: -
D: -
J: TRBJ1-1

DNA: TGTGCCAGCAGCTCTACGAAGGGAGGGAACACTGAAGCTTTCTTT
CDR3: CASSSTKGGNTEAFF
V: TRBV11-3
size: -
D: -
J: TRBJ1-1

DNA: TGCGCCAGCAGCCAAGGAAAGACCAGGGACTATGGCTACACCTTC
CDR3: CASSQGKTRDYGYTF
V: TRBV4-1
size: -
D: -
J: TRBJ1-2

DNA: TGCGCCAGCAGCCGAGGGACTAGCGGTCAAGAGACCCAGTACTTC
CDR3: CASSRGTSGQETQYF
V: TRBV4-3
size: once
D: TRBD2
J: TRBJ2-5

DNA: TGCGCCAGCAGCCCTAGTGGAGCTAGCGGAAGCTCCTACGAGCAGTACTTC
CDR3: CASSPSGASGSSYEQYF
V: TRBV4-1
size: -
D: TRBD2
J: TRBJ2-7

DNA: TGTGCCAGCAGCAAGACTAGCGGGGGGGCCACCTACAATGAGCAGTTCTTC
CDR3: CASSKTSGGATYNEQFF
V: TRBV9
size: -
D: TRBD2
J: TRBJ2-1

DNA: TGTGCCAGCAGCCCGGATGGGGCAGGGGGCATAGCTAATGAAAAACTGTTTTTT
CDR3: CASSPDGAGGIANEKLFF
V: TRBV5-4
size: once
D: TRBD1
J: TRBJ1-4

DNA: TGTGCCAGTAGTAACCGGGTCCCCTACAATGAGCAGTTCTTC
CDR3: CASSNRVPYNEQFF
V: TRBV19
size: -
D: -
J: TRBJ2-1

DNA: TGTGCCAGCAGCTTGCGGGGGGGAGGGAGTTACGAGCAGTACTTC
CDR3: CASSLRGGGSYEQYF
V: TRBV7-2
size: -
D: TRBD2
J: TRBJ2-7

DNA: TGTGCCAGCAGTTACTCCAGGGATCAGCCCCAGCATTTT
CDR3: CASSYSRDQPQHF
V: TRBV6-5
size: few
D: -
J: TRBJ1-5

DNA: TGTGCCAGCAAGCACAGACTAGACAGGGAGTACGAGCAGTACTTC
CDR3: CASKHRLDREYEQYF
V: TRBV6-5
size: -
D: -
J: TRBJ2-7

DNA: TGCGCCAGCAGCCAAGGGGCTCGTGGAGAAAAACTGTTTTTT
CDR3: CASSQGARGEKLFF
V: TRBV4-3
size: few
D: -
J: TRBJ1-4

DNA: TGTGCCAGCAGCCCTATAGCGGGGGCGCCGGGGGAGCAGTTCTTC
CDR3: CASSPIAGAPGEQFF
V: TRBV7-3
size: -
D: TRBD2
J: TRBJ2-1

DNA: TGTGCCAGCAGCTTAAGGGGGGGGGCCGAAGATACGCAGTATTTT
CDR3: CASSLRGGAEDTQYF
V: TRBV7-2
size: -
D: -
J: TRBJ2-3

DNA: TGTGCCAGCAGCTTAGTGTGGGGGCAGAACACCGGGGAGCTGTTTTTT
CDR3: CASSLVWGQNTGELFF
V: TRBV7-6
size: -
D: -
J: TRBJ2-2

DNA: TGCGCCAGCAGCCAAGTTTCCCGGGCCCAGTACTTC
CDR3: CASSQVSRAQYF
V: TRBV4-3
size: -
D: -
J: TRBJ2-5

DNA: TGTGCCAGCAGTGATCGGGCAGGGGGTTCACCCCTCCACTTT
CDR3: CASSDRAGGSPLHF
V: TRBV2
size: -
D: TRBD1
J: TRBJ1-6

DNA: TGTGCCAGCAAACGGACAGGGGGCGCGAATGGCTACACCTTC
CDR3: CASKRTGGANGYTF
V: TRBV9
size: -
D: TRBD1
J: TRBJ1-2

DNA: TGTGCCGGGGAGGGGACAGGGGGCATGGCCCAGTACTTC
CDR3: CAGEGTGGMAQYF
V: TRBV2
size: -
D: TRBD1
J: TRBJ2-5

DNA: TGTGCCATCAGTGAGCAGGGCAGCAATCAGCCCCAGCATTTT
CDR3: CAISEQGSNQPQHF
V: TRBV10-3
size: -
D: -
J: TRBJ1-5

DNA: TGTGCCAGCAGTTACGGTGAGGGGGCGAGTGCAGAGACCCAGTACTTC
CDR3: CASSYGEGASAETQYF
V: TRBV6-2/TRBV6-3
size: -
D: TRBD1
J: TRBJ2-5

DNA: TGTGCCACCTCCGGGAGTAACTATGGCTACACCTTC
CDR3: CATSGSNYGYTF
V: TRBV28
size: few
D: -
J: TRBJ1-2

DNA: TGTGCCAGCAGTTCATTATTGACAGGGTCGGCAAAGACTGAAGCTTTCTTT
CDR3: CASSSLLTGSAKTEAFF
V: TRBV6-2/TRBV6-3
size: -
D: TRBD1
J: TRBJ1-1

DNA: TGTGCCAGCAGCTTGCAGGGGGTCCGGCAAGAGACCCAGTACTTC
CDR3: CASSLQGVRQETQYF
V: TRBV5-6
size: -
D: TRBD1
J: TRBJ2-5

DNA: TGCAGCGTTGGAACAGTAGAGTATGGCTACACCTTC
CDR3: CSVGTVEYGYTF
V: TRBV29-1
size: -
D: -
J: TRBJ1-2

DNA: TGTGCCAGTACAGACCCGCAACGCAATGAGCAGTTCTTC
CDR3: CASTDPQRNEQFF
V: TRBV6-6
size: -
D: -
J: TRBJ2-1